The clone carrying this T cell receptor (beta chain) appeared a few times. Its antigen is not identified. Generation of TCR beta libraries employed quantitative 5'-RACE incorporating molecular barcodes. TCRdb ran MiXCR on the 5' RACE reads and lists one entry per CDR3 protein. The sample contains fewer than 40,000 distinct CDR3 sequences, 30% of which appear only once. The data originate from a study of CD8 T cells in ankylosing spondylitis. General study points: Some motif variants had been reported before (in reactive arthritis synovial fluid and blood). Matched ankylosing spondylitis synovial fluid reportedly showed significant enrichment of disease-linked clones.

The CDR3 consists of 15 residues. Germline V gene data show CDR1 as SGHDT and CDR2 as YYEEEE. V shed 4 bases and J 0 bases; nucleotides not matched to a gene: 6. This receptor was obtained from a male donor with ankylosing spondylitis. The chain uses TRBV5-6 and TRBJ2-7; 8 bases match TRBD1. Material for sequencing was synovial fluid, either unsorted or a sorted T cell fraction (not recorded which). In DNA form, the CDR3 reads TGTGCCAGCAGCAGAAACAGGGGGAGCTCCTACGAGCAGTACGTC. This translates into CASSRNRGSSYEQYV.